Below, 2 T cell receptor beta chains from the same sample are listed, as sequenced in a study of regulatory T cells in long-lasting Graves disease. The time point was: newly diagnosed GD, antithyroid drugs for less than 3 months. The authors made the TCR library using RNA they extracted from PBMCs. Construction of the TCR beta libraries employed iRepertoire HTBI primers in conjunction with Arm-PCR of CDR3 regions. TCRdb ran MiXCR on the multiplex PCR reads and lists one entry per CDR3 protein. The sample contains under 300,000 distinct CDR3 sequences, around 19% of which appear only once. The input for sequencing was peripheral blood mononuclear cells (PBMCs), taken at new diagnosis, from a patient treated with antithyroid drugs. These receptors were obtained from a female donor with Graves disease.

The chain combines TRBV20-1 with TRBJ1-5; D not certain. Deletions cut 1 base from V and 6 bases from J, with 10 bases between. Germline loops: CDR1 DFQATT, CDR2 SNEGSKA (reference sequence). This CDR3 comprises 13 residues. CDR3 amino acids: CSARGGAGQPQHF. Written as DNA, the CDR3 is TGCAGTGCTAGAGGAGGAGCGGGTCAGCCCCAGCATTTT.

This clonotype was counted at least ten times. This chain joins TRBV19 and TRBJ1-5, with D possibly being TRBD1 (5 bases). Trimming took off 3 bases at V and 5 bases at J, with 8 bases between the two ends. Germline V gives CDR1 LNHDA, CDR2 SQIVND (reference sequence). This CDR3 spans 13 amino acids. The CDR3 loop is CASSMQGDQPQHF. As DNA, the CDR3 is TGTGCCAGTAGTATGCAGGGAGATCAGCCCCAGCATTTT.